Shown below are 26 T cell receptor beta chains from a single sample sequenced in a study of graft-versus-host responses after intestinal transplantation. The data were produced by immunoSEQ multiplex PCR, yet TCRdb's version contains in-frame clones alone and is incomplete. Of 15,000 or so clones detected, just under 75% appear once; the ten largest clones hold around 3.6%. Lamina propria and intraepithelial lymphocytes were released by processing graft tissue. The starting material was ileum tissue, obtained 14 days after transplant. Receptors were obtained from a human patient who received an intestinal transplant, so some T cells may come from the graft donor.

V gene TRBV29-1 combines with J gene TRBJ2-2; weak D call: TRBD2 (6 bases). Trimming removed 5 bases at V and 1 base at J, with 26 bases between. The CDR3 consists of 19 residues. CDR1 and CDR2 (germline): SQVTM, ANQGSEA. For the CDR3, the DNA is TGCAGCGTTTTTACCGGGACTCCAACCGAGGTAGAGAACACCGGGGAGCTGTTTTTT. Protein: CSVFTGTPTEVENTGELFF.

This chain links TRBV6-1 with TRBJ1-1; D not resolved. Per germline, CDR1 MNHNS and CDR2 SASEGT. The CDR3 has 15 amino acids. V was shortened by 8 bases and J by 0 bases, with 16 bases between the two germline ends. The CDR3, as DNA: TGTGCCAGCGGGAAAGGCCAGTTGATGAACACTGAAGCTTTCTTT. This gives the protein CASGKGQLMNTEAFF.

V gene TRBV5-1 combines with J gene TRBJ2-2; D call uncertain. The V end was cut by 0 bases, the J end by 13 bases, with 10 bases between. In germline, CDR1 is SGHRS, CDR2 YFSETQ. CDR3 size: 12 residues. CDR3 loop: CASSLDGPRLFF. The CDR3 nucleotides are TGCGCCAGCAGCTTGGATGGGCCTAGGCTGTTTTTT.

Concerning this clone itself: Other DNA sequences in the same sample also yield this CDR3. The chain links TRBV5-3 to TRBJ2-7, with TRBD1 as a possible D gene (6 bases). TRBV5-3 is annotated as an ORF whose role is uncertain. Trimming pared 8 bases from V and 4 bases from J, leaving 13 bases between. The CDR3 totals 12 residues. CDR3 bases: TGTGCCAGGGACAGCTCCTTTTACGAGCAGTACTTC. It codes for CARDSSFYEQYF.

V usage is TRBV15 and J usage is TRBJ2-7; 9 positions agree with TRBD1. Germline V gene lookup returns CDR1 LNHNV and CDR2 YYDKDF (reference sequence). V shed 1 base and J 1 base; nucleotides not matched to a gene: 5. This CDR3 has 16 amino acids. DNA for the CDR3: TGTGCCACCAGCAGAGGGGGGACAGGGTTTTCCTACGAGCAGTACTTC. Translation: CATSRGGTGFSYEQYF.

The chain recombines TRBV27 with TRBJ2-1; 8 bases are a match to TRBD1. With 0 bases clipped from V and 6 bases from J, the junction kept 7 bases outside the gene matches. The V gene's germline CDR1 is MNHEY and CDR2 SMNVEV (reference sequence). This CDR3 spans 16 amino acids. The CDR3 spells CASSLSDRGLSNEQFF. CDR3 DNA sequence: TGTGCCAGCAGTTTATCCGACAGGGGATTGAGCAATGAGCAGTTCTTC.

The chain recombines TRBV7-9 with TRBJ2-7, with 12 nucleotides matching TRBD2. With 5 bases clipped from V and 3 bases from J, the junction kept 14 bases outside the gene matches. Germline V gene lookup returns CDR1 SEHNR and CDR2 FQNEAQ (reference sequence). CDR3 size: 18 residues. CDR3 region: CASSDPRLAGGPLYEQYF. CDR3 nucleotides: TGTGCCAGCAGCGACCCCCGGCTAGCGGGAGGGCCTCTCTACGAGCAGTACTTC.

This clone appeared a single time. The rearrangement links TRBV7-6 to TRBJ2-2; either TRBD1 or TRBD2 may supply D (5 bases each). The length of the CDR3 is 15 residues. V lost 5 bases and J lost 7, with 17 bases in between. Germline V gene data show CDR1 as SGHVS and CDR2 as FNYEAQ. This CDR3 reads CASSLGAGSSGELFF. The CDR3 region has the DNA TGTGCCAGCAGCCTAGGGGCAGGGAGTAGCGGGGAGCTGTTTTTT.

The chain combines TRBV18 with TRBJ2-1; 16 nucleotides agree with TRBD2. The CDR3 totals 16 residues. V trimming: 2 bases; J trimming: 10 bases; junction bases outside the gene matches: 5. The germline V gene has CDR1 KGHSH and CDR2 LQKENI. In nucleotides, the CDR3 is TGTGCCAGCTCACCAGGGACTAGCGGGGGGGCACGGGAGCAGTTCTTC. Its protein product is CASSPGTSGGAREQFF. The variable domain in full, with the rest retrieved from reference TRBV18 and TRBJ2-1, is NAGVMQNPRHLVRRRGQEARLRCSPMKGHSHVYWYRQLPEEGLKFMVYLQKENIIDESGMPKERFSAEFPKEGPSILRIQQVVRGDSAAYFCASSPGTSGGAREQFFGPGTRLTVL.

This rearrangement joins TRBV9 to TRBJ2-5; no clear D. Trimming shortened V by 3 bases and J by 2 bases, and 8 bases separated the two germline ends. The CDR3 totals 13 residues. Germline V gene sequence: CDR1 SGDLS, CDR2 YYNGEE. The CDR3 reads CASSGSWQETQYF. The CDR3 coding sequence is TGTGCCAGCAGCGGGAGTTGGCAAGAGACCCAGTACTTC. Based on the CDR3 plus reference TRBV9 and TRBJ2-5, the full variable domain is DSGVTQTPKHLITATGQRVTLRCSPRSGDLSVYWYQQSLDQGLQFLIQYYNGEERAKGNILERFSAQQFPDLHSELNLSSLELGDSALYFCASSGSWQETQYFGPGTRLLVL.

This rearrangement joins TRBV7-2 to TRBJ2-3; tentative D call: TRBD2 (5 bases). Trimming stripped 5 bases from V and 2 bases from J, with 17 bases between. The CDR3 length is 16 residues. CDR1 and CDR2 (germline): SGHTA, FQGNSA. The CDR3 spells CASSPLSGIYTDTQYF. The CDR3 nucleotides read TGTGCCAGCAGCCCCCTGAGCGGAATATACACAGATACGCAGTATTTT.

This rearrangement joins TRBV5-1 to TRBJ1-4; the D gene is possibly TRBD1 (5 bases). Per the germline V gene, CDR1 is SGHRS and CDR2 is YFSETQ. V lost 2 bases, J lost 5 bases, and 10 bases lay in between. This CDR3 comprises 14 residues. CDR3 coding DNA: TGCGCCAGCAGCTTACGGGACGGAAATGAAAAACTGTTTTTT. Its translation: CASSLRDGNEKLFF.

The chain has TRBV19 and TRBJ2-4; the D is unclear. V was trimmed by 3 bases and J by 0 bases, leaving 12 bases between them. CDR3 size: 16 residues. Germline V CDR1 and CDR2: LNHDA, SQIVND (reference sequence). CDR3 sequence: CASSIRPQLAKNIQYF. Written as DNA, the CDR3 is TGTGCCAGTAGTATTCGGCCACAGCTAGCCAAAAACATTCAGTACTTC.

CDR3 sequence: CASSPYGTSGGPIGELFF. CDR3 bases: TGTGCCAGCAGCCCTTACGGGACTAGCGGGGGGCCCATCGGGGAGCTGTTTTTT. The chain employs TRBV4-2 and TRBJ2-2; 15 bases are a match to TRBD2. From germline, CDR1 is LGHNA and CDR2 YNFKEQ. The CDR3 is 18 amino acids. V gave up 4 bases and J gave up 7 bases; unmatched junction bases: 10.

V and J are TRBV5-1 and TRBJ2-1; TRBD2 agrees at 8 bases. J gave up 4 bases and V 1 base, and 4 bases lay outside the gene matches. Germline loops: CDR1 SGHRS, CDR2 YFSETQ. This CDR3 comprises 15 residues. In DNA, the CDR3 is TGCGCCAGCAGCTTGCAAACGGGGGGGTACAATGAGCAGTTCTTC. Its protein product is CASSLQTGGYNEQFF.

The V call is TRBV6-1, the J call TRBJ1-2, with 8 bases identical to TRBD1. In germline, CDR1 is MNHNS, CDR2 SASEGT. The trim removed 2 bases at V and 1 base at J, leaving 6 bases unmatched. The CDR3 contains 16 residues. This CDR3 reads CASSELGQVLNYGYTF. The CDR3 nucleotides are TGTGCCAGCAGTGAATTGGGACAGGTCCTTAACTATGGCTACACCTTC.

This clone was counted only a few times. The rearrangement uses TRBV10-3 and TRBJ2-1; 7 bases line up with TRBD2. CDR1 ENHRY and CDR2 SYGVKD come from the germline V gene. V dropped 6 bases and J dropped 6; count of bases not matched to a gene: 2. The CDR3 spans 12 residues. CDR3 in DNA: TGTGCCATCAGCCCTAGCGGCAATGAGCAGTTCTTC. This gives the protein CAISPSGNEQFF.

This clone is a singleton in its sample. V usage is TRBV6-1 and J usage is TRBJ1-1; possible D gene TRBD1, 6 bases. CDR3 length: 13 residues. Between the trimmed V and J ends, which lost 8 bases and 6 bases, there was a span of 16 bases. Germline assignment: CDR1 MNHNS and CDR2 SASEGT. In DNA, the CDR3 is TGTGCCAGCCGCCTGGCGGGGGGCCCTGAAGCTTTCTTT. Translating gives CASRLAGGPEAFF.

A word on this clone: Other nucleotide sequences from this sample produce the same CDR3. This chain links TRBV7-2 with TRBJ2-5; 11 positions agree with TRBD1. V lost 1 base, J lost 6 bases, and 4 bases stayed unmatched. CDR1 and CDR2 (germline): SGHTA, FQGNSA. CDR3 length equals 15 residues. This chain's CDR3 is CASSLGGTGGKTQYF. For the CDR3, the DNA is TGTGCCAGCAGCTTAGGAGGGACAGGGGGAAAGACCCAGTACTTC.

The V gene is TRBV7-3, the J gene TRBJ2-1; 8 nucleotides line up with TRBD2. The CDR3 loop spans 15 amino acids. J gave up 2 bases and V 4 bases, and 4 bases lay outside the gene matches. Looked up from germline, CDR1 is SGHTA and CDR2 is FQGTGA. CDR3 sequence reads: CASSSLAAAYNEQFF. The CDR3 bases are TGTGCCAGCAGCTCACTAGCGGCAGCCTACAATGAGCAGTTCTTC.

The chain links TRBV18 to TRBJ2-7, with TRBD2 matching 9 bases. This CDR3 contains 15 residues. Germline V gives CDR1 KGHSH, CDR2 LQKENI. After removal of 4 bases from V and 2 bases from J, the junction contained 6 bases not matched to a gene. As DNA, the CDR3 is TGTGCCAGCTCACTGGATAGCGGGAGCCCCTACGAGCAGTACTTC. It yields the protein CASSLDSGSPYEQYF.

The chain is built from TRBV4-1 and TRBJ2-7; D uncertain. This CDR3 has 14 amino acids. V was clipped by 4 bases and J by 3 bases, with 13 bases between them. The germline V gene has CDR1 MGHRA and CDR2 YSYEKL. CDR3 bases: TGCGCCAGCAGCCCTCCGAACGAGTTCTACGAGCAGTACTTC. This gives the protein CASSPPNEFYEQYF.

The CDR3 DNA follows: TGTGCCAGTAGTATTGGCGACGGGGAGCTGTTTTTT. Translating gives CASSIGDGELFF. The gene calls are TRBV19 and TRBJ2-2; D uncertain. The CDR3 runs to 12 residues. V lost 3 bases and J 7 bases, leaving 6 bases between the germline ends. From germline, CDR1 is LNHDA and CDR2 SQIVND (reference sequence).

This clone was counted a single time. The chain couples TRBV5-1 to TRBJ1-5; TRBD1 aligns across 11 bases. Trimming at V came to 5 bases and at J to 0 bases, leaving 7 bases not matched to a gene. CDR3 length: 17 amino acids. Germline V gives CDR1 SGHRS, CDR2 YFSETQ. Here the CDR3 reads CASSRTGGPYSNQPQHF. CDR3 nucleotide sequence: TGCGCCAGCAGTCGGACAGGGGGCCCGTATAGCAATCAGCCCCAGCATTTT.

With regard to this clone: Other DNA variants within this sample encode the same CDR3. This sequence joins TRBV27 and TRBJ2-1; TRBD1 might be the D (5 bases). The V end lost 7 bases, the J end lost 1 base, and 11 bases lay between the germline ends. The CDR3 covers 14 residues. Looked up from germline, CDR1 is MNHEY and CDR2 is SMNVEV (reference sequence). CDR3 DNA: TGTGCCAGCAAATTGTCAGGGTCCTACAATGAGCAGTTCTTC. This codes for CASKLSGSYNEQFF.

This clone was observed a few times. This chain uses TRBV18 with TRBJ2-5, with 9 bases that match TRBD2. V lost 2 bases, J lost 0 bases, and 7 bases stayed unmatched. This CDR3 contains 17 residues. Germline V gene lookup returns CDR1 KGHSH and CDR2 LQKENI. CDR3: CASSPVFASGDQETQYF. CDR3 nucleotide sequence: TGTGCCAGCTCACCAGTTTTTGCTAGCGGGGACCAAGAGACCCAGTACTTC.